Included here is one TCR beta chain sequence, with context. Its antigen is not known. The data belong to a study of human T cells and chemical hapten exposure. Overall study context: From small differences in pooled library volume came most of the variation in per-sample TCR yields.

CDR3 length: 16 amino acids. Trimming stripped 1 base from V and 0 bases from J, with 7 bases between. Per the germline V gene, CDR1 is SGHVT and CDR2 is SQSDAQ. Time point given: pre-sensitization, week 0. Regarding treatment: therapeutic diphenylcyclopropenone sensitization with weekly scalp DPC. Study conclusions and caveats: Patch test score was positively correlated with the counts of PT1 expanded TCRs. Against controls, expanded TCRs gave rise to significantly more large CDR3 similarity clusters.

TCRdb reprocessed the RACE reads via MiXCR and lists one record per CDR3 protein. Of 350,000 to 400,000 distinct CDR3 sequences in the sample, approximately 5.1% were seen once. The receptor was isolated from a woman in her 50s with alopecia areata. Some clones in this sample may be carry-over from other donors' samples. Sequenced here: whole blood, sampled in connection with sensitization to the hapten diphenylcyclopropenone (DPC). The chain links TRBV7-4 to TRBJ2-6; D not resolved. CDR3 loop: CASSLGRCSGANVLTF. CDR3 DNA sequence: TGTGCCAGCAGCTTAGGGCGGTGCTCTGGGGCCAACGTCCTGACTTTC. The whole variable domain, filled in from reference TRBV7-4 and TRBJ2-6, reads GAGVSQSPRYKVAKRGRDVALRCDSISGHVTLYWYRQTLGQGSEVLTYSQSDAQRDKSGRPSGRFSAERPERSVSTLKIQRTEQGDSAVYLCASSLGRCSGANVLTFGAGSRLTVL.